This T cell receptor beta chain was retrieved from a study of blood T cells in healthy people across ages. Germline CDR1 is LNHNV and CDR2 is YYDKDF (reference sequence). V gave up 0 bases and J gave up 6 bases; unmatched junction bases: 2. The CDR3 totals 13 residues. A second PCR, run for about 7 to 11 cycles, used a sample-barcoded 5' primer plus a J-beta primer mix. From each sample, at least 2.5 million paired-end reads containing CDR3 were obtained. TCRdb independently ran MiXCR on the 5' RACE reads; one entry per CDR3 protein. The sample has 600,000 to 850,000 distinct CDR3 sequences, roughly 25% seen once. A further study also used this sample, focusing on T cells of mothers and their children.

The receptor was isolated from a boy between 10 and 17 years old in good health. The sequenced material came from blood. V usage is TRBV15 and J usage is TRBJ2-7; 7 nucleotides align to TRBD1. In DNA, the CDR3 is TGTGCCACCAGCAGAGATGAGGGGGCCGAGCAGTACTTC. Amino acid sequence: CATSRDEGAEQYF.